This T cell receptor beta chain is from a study of Graves' ophthalmopathy and Graves' hyperthyroidism (dated by TCRdb to the late 2010s). For context, the study as a whole: Peripheral blood was collected at initial diagnosis, prior to any treatment. The study used TCR beta repertoire signatures to distinguish Graves' ophthalmopathy from Graves' hyperthyroidism and to predict progression to ophthalmopathy. In total, approximately 140 blood samples were TCR-sequenced: approximately 42 ophthalmopathy, over 70 hyperthyroidism and some 17 hyperthyroidism-to-ophthalmopathy patients. To explore V-J signatures distinguishing ophthalmopathy from hyperthyroidism, a discovery set of roughly 98 patients (more than 40 ophthalmopathy, roughly 60 stable hyperthyroidism) was enrolled. An independent validation cohort was composed of approximately 19 hyperthyroidism patients and approximately 15 patients who later progressed from hyperthyroidism to ophthalmopathy. In a handful of hyperthyroidism patients, the T-cell repertoire of thyroid tissue was compared with the T-cell repertoire of blood. After sampling, hyperthyroidism patients received methimazole starting at 30 mg daily, and ophthalmopathy patients received high-dose intravenous methylprednisolone. Study-wide conclusions, independent of this receptor: In cross-validation, the 13-signature model distinguished ophthalmopathy from stable hyperthyroidism with around 90% sensitivity and approximately 81% specificity, while in the test set the corresponding values were around 79% and 71%. Sample size was not predetermined statistically, and investigators were not blinded to group allocation. Most expanded thyroid clonotypes with a frequency above 0.001 also appeared in blood, which suggests that blood repertoires may reflect the immune response in the thyroid. In validation, the model predicted ophthalmopathy progression with nearly 71% sensitivity and less than 80% specificity; some twelve predicted patients were CT-confirmed with GO in a median of around 6 months.

TCR beta CDR3 regions were amplified from RNA transcripts for repertoire sequencing. The first round was an RT-PCR using HTBI primers with the Qiagen OneStep RT-PCR kit, and this first round was followed by a second-round multiplex PCR, then size selection and purification. Sequencing of the libraries was carried out on an Illumina HiSeq2000 in paired-end mode with 100 bp reads. Processing in the source paper ran as follows. SOAPnuke was used to process the reads, throwing out any read that had adapters, had uncalled bases, had a mean Phred below 15, or lacked an exact constant-primer or identifier match. COPE v1.2.5 was used to merge high-quality paired reads. Each unique nucleotide sequence was treated as a clonotype, and MiTCR v1.1 was used to align the clonotypes to the IMGT TRB V, D and J references. Only V-J combinations with frequency above 0.0001 were analysed, covering 99% to 99.2% of repertoires. For each V-J combination, a TCR clonal expansion and chaos score was defined as F50 clonal expansion divided by the chaos observed in the TCRdist matrix. Welch's t-statistics and random forest were used to reduce the features to approximately 13 V-J combinations, which were then used as input to a naive Bayes classifier. The Morisita-Horn index was used to measure how similar the thyroid and blood repertoires were. TCRdb reprocessing: public reads trimmed at Q25 with fastp, clones called with MiXCR, in-frame beta chains kept. All rows with the same CDR3 protein become a single entry with the most common DNA and genes. The V and J calls were determined by TCRdb, not by the authors. The sample table shows more than 550,000 distinct CDR3 sequences, and roughly two fifths are seen once. The biggest ten clones account for 2.5% to 3.5% of the sample.

Comment on this clonotype: Its cognate antigen has yet to be identified. It has no much larger one-base neighbor in the sample; base qualities were not kept.

The ophthalmopathy patients had moderately to severely active disease, with a Clinical Activity Score of 3 or higher, a NOSPECS grade of 4 or higher, and a disease duration of less than 3 months. Patients with other autoimmune diseases, uncontrolled infections, pregnancy or lactation were excluded. Diagnosis relied on clinical symptoms, serum thyroxine, TRAb, thyroid ultrasound and orbital computed tomography. PBMCs were isolated from about 9.1 ml of fresh peripheral blood by Ficoll-Paque density gradient centrifugation. Total RNA was extracted with Trizol reagent and quality-checked on an Agilent 2100 Bioanalyzer. The germline V gene sets CDR1 to SGHRS and CDR2 to YFSETQ. Trimmed from V: 2 bases; trimmed from J: 11 bases; junction bases lacking a gene match: 11. The CDR3, from cysteine to phenylalanine, totals 15 residues. Just CDR3 DNA is preserved here, 45 bases in frame from base 1.

Sequenced input: peripheral blood. This chain is built from TRBV5-1 and TRBJ1-4, with 8 junctional bases fitting TRBD1. This clonotype was obtained from an adult man with Graves' ophthalmopathy. Here the CDR3 is given as CASSLTRGRGDKLFF. The sequenced DNA is TGCGCCAGCAGCTTAACCAGGGGGCGCGGTGACAAACTGTTTTTT.